This is a list of T cell receptor beta chains from one sample in a study of preoperative IRX-2 immunotherapy in early breast cancer. Data came from immunoSEQ multiplex PCR; TCRdb stores just in-frame clones and leaves some out. The sample has tens of thousands of clones; roughly 96% are singletons. This sample was obtained from a patient treated with IRX-2 immunotherapy. The receptors stem from a human donor with breast cancer. The conserved cysteine and the conserved F or W are not part of the CDR3 here. Each record gives: V gene, J gene, clone size, D gene, CDR3 protein. A D gene is named only where the DNA matches it firmly. For some rows the clone size is stated as once, few or many, or as a class when expanded; others skip it.

V: TRBV4-2; J: TRBJ1-1; size: .; D: TRBD1; CDR3: ASSQEGQGGTEAF
V: TRBV9; J: TRBJ2-2; size: .; D: .; CDR3: ASSVGVGNTGELF
V: TRBV7-8; J: TRBJ2-7; size: few; D: .; CDR3: ASSLAHEQY
V: TRBV5-1; J: TRBJ1-2; size: once; D: TRBD1; CDR3: ASSPVPTGTDGYT
V: TRBV19; J: TRBJ2-3; size: .; D: .; CDR3: ASKKGLAVRTDTQY
V: TRBV4-1; J: TRBJ2-7; size: .; D: .; CDR3: ASSLSISVNEQY
V: TRBV6-5; J: TRBJ1-4; size: .; D: .; CDR3: ASSYGGATNEKLF
V: TRBV27; J: TRBJ2-2; size: .; D: TRBD2; CDR3: ASTGLAGGLGGAGELF
V: TRBV28; J: TRBJ2-5; size: .; D: TRBD2; CDR3: ASSPRGRAEETQY
V: TRBV5-1; J: TRBJ1-1; size: .; D: .; CDR3: ASSLTSTEAF
V: TRBV27; J: TRBJ2-7; size: .; D: .; CDR3: ASRLLAKSSYEQY
V: TRBV11-3; J: TRBJ1-1; size: .; D: .; CDR3: ASSLTKDTEAF
V: TRBV2; J: TRBJ1-3; size: .; D: TRBD1; CDR3: ASSEQQGLIGNTIY
V: TRBV5-5; J: TRBJ2-7; size: .; D: .; CDR3: ASSPIVGSSYEQY
V: TRBV13; J: TRBJ2-5; size: few; D: TRBD2; CDR3: ASSLESGGGEETQY
V: TRBV9; J: TRBJ2-1; size: .; D: TRBD2; CDR3: ASSVSGATYNEQF
V: TRBV7-6; J: TRBJ2-1; size: .; D: TRBD2; CDR3: ASSRRLAGDYNEQF
V: TRBV5-1; J: TRBJ2-7; size: .; D: TRBD1; CDR3: ASSPSGQVGRGFGQY
V: TRBV28; J: TRBJ1-5; size: .; D: .; CDR3: ASKARGNQPQH
V: TRBV7-9; J: TRBJ2-5; size: .; D: TRBD2; CDR3: ASSSGLAGETQY
V: TRBV7-9; J: TRBJ2-5; size: .; D: .; CDR3: ASSLVGGTQY
V: TRBV4-1; J: TRBJ1-4; size: .; D: .; CDR3: ASSRTGPLGNEKLF
V: TRBV4-3; J: TRBJ2-7; size: .; D: .; CDR3: ASSLSDSYEQY
V: TRBV7-2; J: TRBJ2-7; size: once; D: .; CDR3: ASSLGDRGLY
V: TRBV7-9; J: TRBJ1-3; size: .; D: .; CDR3: ASRPQAPSGNTIY
V: TRBV11-2; J: TRBJ2-3; size: .; D: .; CDR3: ASRSEGDTQY
V: TRBV4-1; J: TRBJ2-3; size: .; D: TRBD2; CDR3: ASSQGSWRGAEDTQY
V: TRBV7-7; J: TRBJ2-2; size: .; D: .; CDR3: ASSRDSLNTGELF
V: TRBV5-6; J: TRBJ1-3; size: .; D: .; CDR3: ASSSRAFLRSGNTIY
V: TRBV5-1; J: TRBJ2-3; size: .; D: .; CDR3: ASSAQGRTDTQY
V: TRBV18; J: TRBJ1-2; size: .; D: .; CDR3: ASSRPQGPPWNGYT
V: TRBV7-8; J: TRBJ2-7; size: .; D: .; CDR3: ASSLAPIAYEQY
V: TRBV6-1; J: TRBJ2-2; size: .; D: .; CDR3: VASFRITVGELF
V: TRBV21-1; J: TRBJ2-1; size: .; D: .; CDR3: ASSRGPSTSGRYNEQF
V: TRBV5-5; J: TRBJ2-7; size: .; D: TRBD2; CDR3: ASSFPGLTYEQY
V: TRBV6-6; J: TRBJ1-1; size: .; D: .; CDR3: ASSKQGYEAF
V: TRBV21-1; J: TRBJ2-3; size: .; D: .; CDR3: ASSKVASVRDTQY
V: TRBV5-1; J: TRBJ2-3; size: .; D: .; CDR3: ASSLNPPQDTQY
V: TRBV7-2; J: TRBJ1-2; size: .; D: .; CDR3: ASSLELRAYGYT
V: TRBV27; J: TRBJ2-1; size: .; D: .; CDR3: ASSYGTSYNEQF
V: TRBV5-1; J: TRBJ1-1; size: .; D: .; CDR3: ASSLQASNTEAF
V: TRBV2; J: TRBJ1-1; size: .; D: .; CDR3: ASSEAGVTTEAF
V: TRBV19; J: TRBJ1-5; size: .; D: .; CDR3: ASSLGAETQPQH
V: TRBV7-2; J: TRBJ2-1; size: .; D: TRBD2; CDR3: ASSLAGTSGLEQF
V: TRBV7-3; J: TRBJ1-2; size: .; D: .; CDR3: ASSLTAGSNYGYT
V: TRBV18; J: TRBJ1-6; size: .; D: .; CDR3: ASSLQGGYSPLH
V: TRBV5-8; J: TRBJ1-4; size: .; D: .; CDR3: ASSLGATGLGKLF
V: TRBV19; J: TRBJ1-5; size: .; D: .; CDR3: ASSQRDWAWNQPQH
V: TRBV20-1; J: TRBJ2-7; size: .; D: .; CDR3: SASGPYEQY
V: TRBV6-5; J: TRBJ2-7; size: .; D: .; CDR3: ASERPGCYEQY
V: TRBV7-2; J: TRBJ2-5; size: .; D: .; CDR3: ASSRSGGGETQY
V: TRBV9; J: TRBJ2-1; size: .; D: .; CDR3: ASSPATLGNEQF
V: TRBV28; J: TRBJ2-5; size: .; D: TRBD2; CDR3: ASSLGSSGQETQY
V: TRBV4-2; J: TRBJ1-2; size: .; D: .; CDR3: ASSHGNQAANYGYT
V: TRBV19; J: TRBJ2-1; size: once; D: .; CDR3: ASSSQGWAATFNEQF
V: TRBV5-6; J: TRBJ1-2; size: .; D: .; CDR3: ASSLATGGGYT
V: TRBV13; J: TRBJ1-2; size: few; D: TRBD1; CDR3: ASSLVSTGARGYT
V: TRBV5-6; J: TRBJ1-1; size: .; D: .; CDR3: ASSLVGAQMNTEAF
V: TRBV2; J: TRBJ2-1; size: .; D: .; CDR3: AIAIGDPSYNEQF